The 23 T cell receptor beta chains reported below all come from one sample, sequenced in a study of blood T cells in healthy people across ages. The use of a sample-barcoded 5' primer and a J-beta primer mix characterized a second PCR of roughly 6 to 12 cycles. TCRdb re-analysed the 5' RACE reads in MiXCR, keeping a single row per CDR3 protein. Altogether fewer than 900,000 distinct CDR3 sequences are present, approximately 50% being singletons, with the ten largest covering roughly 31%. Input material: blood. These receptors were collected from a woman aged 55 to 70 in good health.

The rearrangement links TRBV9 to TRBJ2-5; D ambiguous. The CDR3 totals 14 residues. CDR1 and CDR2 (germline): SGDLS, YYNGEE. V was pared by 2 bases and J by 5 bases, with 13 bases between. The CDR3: CASSVSWGIETQYF. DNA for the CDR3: TGTGCCAGCAGCGTTTCGTGGGGAATTGAGACCCAGTACTTC. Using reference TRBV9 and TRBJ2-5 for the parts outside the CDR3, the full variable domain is DSGVTQTPKHLITATGQRVTLRCSPRSGDLSVYWYQQSLDQGLQFLIQYYNGEERAKGNILERFSAQQFPDLHSELNLSSLELGDSALYFCASSVSWGIETQYFGPGTRLLVL.

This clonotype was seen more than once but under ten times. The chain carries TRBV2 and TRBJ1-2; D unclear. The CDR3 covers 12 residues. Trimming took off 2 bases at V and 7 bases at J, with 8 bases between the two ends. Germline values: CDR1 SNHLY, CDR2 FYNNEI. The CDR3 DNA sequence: TGTGCCAGCAGTGAAATACCCGGTGGCTACACCTTC. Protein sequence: CASSEIPGGYTF. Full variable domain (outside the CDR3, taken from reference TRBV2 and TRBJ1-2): EPEVTQTPSHQVTQMGQEVILRCVPISNHLYFYWYRQILGQKVEFLVSFYNNEISEKSEIFDDQFSVERPDGSNFTLKIRSTKLEDSAMYFCASSEIPGGYTFGSGTRLTVV.

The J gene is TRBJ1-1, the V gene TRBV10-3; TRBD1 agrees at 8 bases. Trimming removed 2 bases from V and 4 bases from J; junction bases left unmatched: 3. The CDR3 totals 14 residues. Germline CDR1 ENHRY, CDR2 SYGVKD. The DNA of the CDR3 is TGTGCCATCAGTGAGGGGCAGGGGGCCACTGAAGCTTTCTTT. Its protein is CAISEGQGATEAFF.

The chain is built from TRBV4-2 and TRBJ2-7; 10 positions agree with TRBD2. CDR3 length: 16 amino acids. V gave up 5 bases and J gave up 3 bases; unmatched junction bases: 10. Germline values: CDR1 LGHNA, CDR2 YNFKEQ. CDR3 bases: TGTGCCAGCAGCTCCGCTTCTAGCGGGAGTTTCTACGAGCAGTACTTC. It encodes CASSSASSGSFYEQYF.

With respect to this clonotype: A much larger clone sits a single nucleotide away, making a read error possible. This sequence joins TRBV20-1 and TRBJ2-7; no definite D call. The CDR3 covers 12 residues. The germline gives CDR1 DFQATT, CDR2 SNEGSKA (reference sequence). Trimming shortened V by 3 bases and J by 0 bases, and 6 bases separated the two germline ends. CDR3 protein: CSASGVSYEQYF. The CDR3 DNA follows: TGCAGTGCTAGTGGTGTCTCCTACGAGCAGTACTTC.

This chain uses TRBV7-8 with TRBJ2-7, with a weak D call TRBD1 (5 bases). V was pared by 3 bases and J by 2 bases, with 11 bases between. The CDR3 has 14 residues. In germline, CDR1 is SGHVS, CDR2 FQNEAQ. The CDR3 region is CASSFAGIPYEQYF. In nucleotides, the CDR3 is TGTGCCAGCAGCTTTGCAGGGATTCCCTACGAGCAGTACTTC. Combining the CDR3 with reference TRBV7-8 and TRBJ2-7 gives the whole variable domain GAGVSQSPRYKVAKRGQDVALRCDPISGHVSLFWYQQALGQGPEFLTYFQNEAQLDKSGLPSDRFFAERPEGSVSTLKIQRTQQEDSAVYLCASSFAGIPYEQYFGPGTRLTVT.

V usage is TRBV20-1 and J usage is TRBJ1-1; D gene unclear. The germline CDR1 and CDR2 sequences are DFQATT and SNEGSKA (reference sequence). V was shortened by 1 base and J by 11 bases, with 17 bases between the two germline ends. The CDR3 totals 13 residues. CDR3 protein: CSARVRGSTPAFF. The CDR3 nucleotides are TGCAGTGCTAGAGTCAGAGGTAGTACGCCGGCTTTCTTT.

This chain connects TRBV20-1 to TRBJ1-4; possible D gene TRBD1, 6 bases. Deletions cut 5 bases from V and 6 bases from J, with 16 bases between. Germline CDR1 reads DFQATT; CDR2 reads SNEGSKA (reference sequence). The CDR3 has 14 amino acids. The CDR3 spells CSAHGQNGDEKLFF. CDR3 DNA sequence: TGCAGTGCTCACGGACAGAACGGTGATGAAAAACTGTTTTTT.

DNA of the CDR3: TGCGCCAGCAGCCAAGTGGGGACTAGCGGGCCCCGTAGTGAGCAGTACTTC. The encoded protein is CASSQVGTSGPRSEQYF. The chain carries TRBV4-1 and TRBJ2-5, with TRBD2 matching 12 bases. The germline V gene encodes CDR1 MGHRA and CDR2 YSYEKL. CDR3 length: 17 amino acids. J lost 11 bases, V lost 1 base, and 14 bases had no gene match.

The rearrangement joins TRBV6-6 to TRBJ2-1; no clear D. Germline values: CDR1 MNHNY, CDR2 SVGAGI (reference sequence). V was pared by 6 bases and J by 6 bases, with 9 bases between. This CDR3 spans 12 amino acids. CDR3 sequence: CASSRRRNEQFF. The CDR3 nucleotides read TGTGCCAGCAGCCGGCGCCGCAATGAGCAGTTCTTC.

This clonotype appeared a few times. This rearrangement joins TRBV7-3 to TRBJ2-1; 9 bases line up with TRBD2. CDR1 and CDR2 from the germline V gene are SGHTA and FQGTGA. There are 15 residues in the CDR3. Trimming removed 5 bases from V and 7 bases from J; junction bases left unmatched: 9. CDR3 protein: CASSHLAGESNEQFF. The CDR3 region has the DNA TGTGCCAGCAGCCACTTAGCGGGAGAGTCGAATGAGCAGTTCTTC.

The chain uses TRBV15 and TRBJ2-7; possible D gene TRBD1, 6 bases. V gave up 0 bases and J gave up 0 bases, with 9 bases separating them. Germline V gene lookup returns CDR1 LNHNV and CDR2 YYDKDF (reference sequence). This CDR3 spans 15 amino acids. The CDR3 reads CATSRDQGCSYEQYF. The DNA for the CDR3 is TGTGCCACCAGCAGAGATCAGGGGTGCTCCTACGAGCAGTACTTC.

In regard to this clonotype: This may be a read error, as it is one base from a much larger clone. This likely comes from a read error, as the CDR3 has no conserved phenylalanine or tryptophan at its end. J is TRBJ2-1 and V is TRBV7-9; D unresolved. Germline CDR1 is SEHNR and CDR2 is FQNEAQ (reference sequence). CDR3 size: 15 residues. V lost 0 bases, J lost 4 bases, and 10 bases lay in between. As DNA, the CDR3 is TGTGCCAGCAGCTTAGCGCTGGCAGGATACAATGAGCAGTTCTCC. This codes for CASSLALAGYNEQFS.

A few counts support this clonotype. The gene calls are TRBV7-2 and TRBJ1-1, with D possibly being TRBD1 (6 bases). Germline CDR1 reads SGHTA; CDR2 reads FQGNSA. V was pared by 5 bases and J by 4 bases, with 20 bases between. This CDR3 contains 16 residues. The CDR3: CASSPSRAGASTEAFF. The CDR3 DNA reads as TGTGCCAGCAGCCCATCCAGGGCAGGGGCGAGCACTGAAGCTTTCTTT.

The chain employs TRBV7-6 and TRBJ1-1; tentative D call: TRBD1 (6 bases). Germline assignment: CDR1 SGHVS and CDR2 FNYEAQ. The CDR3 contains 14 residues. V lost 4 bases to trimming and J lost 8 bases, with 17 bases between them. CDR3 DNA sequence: TGTGCCAGCAGCTCTAATTACCAGGGGCCAGAAGCTTTCTTT. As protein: CASSSNYQGPEAFF.

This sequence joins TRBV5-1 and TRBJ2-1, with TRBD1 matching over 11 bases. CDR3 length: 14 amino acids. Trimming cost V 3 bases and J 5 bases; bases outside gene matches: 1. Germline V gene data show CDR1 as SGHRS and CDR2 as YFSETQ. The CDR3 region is CASSWTGGNNEQFF. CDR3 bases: TGCGCCAGCAGCTGGACAGGGGGCAACAATGAGCAGTTCTTC.

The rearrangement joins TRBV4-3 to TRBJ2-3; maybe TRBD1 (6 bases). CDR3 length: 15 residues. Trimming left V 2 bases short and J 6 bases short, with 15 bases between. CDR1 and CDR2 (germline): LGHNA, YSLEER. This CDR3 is CASSQLTGRSDTQYF. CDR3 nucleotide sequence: TGCGCCAGCAGCCAACTCACAGGGAGATCGGATACGCAGTATTTT.

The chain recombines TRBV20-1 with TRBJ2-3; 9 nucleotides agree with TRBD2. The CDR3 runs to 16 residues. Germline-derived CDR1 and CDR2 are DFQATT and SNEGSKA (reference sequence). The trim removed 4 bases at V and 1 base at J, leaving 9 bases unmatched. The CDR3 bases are TGCAGTGCTATAGTGCGGGAGGGGCGGGGCACAGATACGCAGTATTTT. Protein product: CSAIVREGRGTDTQYF.

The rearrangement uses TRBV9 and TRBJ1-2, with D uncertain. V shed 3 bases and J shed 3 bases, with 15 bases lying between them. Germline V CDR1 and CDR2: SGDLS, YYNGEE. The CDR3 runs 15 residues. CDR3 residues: CASSALEGFDYGYTF. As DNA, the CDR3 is TGTGCCAGCAGCGCCCTGGAGGGATTCGACTATGGCTACACCTTC.

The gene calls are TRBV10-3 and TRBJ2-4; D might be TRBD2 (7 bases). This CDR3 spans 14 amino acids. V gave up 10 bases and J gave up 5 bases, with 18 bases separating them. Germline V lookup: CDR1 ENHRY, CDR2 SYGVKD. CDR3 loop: CATNREGGQNIQYF. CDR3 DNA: TGTGCCACCAACAGGGAGGGAGGCCAAAACATTCAGTACTTC.

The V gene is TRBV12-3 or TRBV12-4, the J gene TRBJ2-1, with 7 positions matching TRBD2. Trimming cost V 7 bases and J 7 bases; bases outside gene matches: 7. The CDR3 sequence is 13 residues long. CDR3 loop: CASTKLAQNEQFF. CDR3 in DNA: TGTGCCAGCACCAAACTAGCGCAAAATGAGCAGTTCTTC.

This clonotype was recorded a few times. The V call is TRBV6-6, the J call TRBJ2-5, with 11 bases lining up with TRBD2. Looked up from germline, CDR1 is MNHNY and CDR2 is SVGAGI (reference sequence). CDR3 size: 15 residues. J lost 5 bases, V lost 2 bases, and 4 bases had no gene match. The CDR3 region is CASSYLTSGKETQYF. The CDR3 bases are TGTGCCAGCAGTTACCTGACTAGCGGGAAGGAGACCCAGTACTTC.

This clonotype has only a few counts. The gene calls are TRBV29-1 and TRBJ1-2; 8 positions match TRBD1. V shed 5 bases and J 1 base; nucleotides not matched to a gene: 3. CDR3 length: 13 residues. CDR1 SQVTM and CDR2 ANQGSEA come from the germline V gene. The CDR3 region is CSVRTGNNYGYTF. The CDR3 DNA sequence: TGCAGCGTTCGGACAGGGAATAACTATGGCTACACCTTC.